The 8 T cell receptor beta chains given below trace back to one sample, sequenced in a study of OX40 agonist ivuxolimab in advanced cancers. The assay was immunoSEQ multiplex PCR, and TCRdb's table has in-frame clones only and misses some. Of over 50,000 clones in the sample, 85% to 95% are singletons; the top ten hold 20% to 30%. The sequencing used CD4+ or CD8+ T cells sorted from blood, collected in a trial of the OX40 agonist ivuxolimab. These receptors originate from an adult with an advanced solid tumor such as melanoma, head and neck, liver or kidney cancer.

The V and J genes are TRBV9 and TRBJ2-1; possibly TRBD2 for D (6 bases). This CDR3 spans 16 amino acids. Germline V gives CDR1 SGDLS, CDR2 YYNGEE. The V end lost 3 bases, the J end lost 8 bases, and 21 bases lay between the germline ends. The CDR3 loop is CASSGWDSLVPHEQFF. The CDR3 nucleotides are TGTGCCAGCAGCGGTTGGGACTCCCTTGTCCCTCATGAGCAGTTCTTC.

This sequence joins TRBV5-6 and TRBJ2-1; 14 nucleotides align to TRBD2. J lost 6 bases, V lost 3 bases, and 2 bases had no gene match. Germline values: CDR1 SGHDT, CDR2 YYEEEE. This CDR3 is built from 15 residues. CDR3 amino acids: CASSYGLAGGNEQFF. The DNA of the CDR3 is TGTGCCAGCAGCTACGGACTAGCGGGAGGCAATGAGCAGTTCTTC. Full variable domain (remainder filled in from reference TRBV5-6 and TRBJ2-1): DAGVTQSPTHLIKTRGQQVTLRCSPKSGHDTVSWYQQALGQGPQFIFQYYEEEERQRGNFPDRFSGHQFPNYSSELNVNALLLGDSALYLCASSYGLAGGNEQFFGPGTRLTVL.

This chain joins TRBV9 and TRBJ2-7; 7 bases match TRBD1. Per the germline V gene, CDR1 is SGDLS and CDR2 is YYNGEE. The CDR3 consists of 16 residues. V trimming: 3 bases; J trimming: 0 bases; junction bases outside the gene matches: 9. The DNA of the CDR3 is TGTGCCAGCAGCGCCGGGACAGAATTGAACTCCTACGAGCAGTACTTC. Residues: CASSAGTELNSYEQYF.

The chain combines TRBV27 with TRBJ2-3; 8 positions match TRBD1. Looked up from germline, CDR1 is MNHEY and CDR2 is SMNVEV (reference sequence). This CDR3 comprises 16 residues. After removal of 5 bases from V and 3 bases from J, the junction contained 10 bases not matched to a gene. The CDR3 region is CASSPMTGVVTDTQYF. The CDR3 region has the DNA TGTGCCAGCAGTCCCATGACAGGGGTGGTGACAGATACGCAGTATTTT.

This clone has a handful of counts. The V call is TRBV7-8, the J call TRBJ2-5; a weak D match, TRBD1 (5 bases). The CDR3 is 15 residues long. CDR1 is SGHVS and CDR2 is FQNEAQ in the germline V gene. V lost 1 base and J 5 bases, leaving 14 bases between the germline ends. The CDR3 spells CASSLGPLGQETQYF. CDR3 DNA: TGTGCCAGCAGCTTAGGACCCCTGGGGCAGGAGACCCAGTACTTC.

The CDR3, as DNA: TGTGCCAGCAGCTTAGCGGGAGGACGGGGACGAGAGCAGTTCTTC. Residues: CASSLAGGRGREQFF. The chain couples TRBV7-2 to TRBJ2-1, with a weak D call TRBD2 (6 bases). V was trimmed by 0 bases and J by 10 bases, leaving 16 bases between them. The germline V gene has CDR1 SGHTA and CDR2 FQGNSA. The CDR3 runs to 15 residues.

The chain recombines TRBV5-1 with TRBJ2-7; a weak D match, TRBD1 (6 bases). The CDR3 has 14 amino acids. Trimming took 3 bases from V and 0 from J, leaving 10 bases between them. Looked up from germline, CDR1 is SGHRS and CDR2 is YFSETQ. The CDR3 loop reads CASSSGHLSYEQYF. The CDR3 DNA sequence: TGCGCCAGCAGCTCGGGACACCTCTCCTACGAGCAGTACTTC.

The J gene is TRBJ2-5, the V gene TRBV14, with a tentative D call TRBD2 (5 bases). The DNA end is more similar to TRBJ2-7, so the J call may be wrong. The CDR3 is 13 residues long. The germline V gene has CDR1 SGHDN and CDR2 FVKESK. CDR3 DNA sequence: TGTGCCAGCAGGGATCACCGGGACTACGAGCAGTACTTC. Amino acids: CASRDHRDYEQYF.